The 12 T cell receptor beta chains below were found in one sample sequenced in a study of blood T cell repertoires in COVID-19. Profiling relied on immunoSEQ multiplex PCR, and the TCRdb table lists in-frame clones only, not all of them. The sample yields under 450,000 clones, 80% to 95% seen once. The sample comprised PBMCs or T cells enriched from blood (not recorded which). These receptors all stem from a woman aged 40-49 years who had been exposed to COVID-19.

The CDR3 region is CASSTSLANEQFF. The CDR3 bases are TGTGCCAGTAGCACATCGCTAGCCAATGAGCAGTTCTTC. This sequence joins TRBV19 and TRBJ2-1; TRBD2 is a possible D gene (5 bases). The CDR3 consists of 13 residues. CDR1 is LNHDA, CDR2 SQIVND, per germline (reference sequence). V lost 6 bases and J 6 bases, leaving 12 bases between the germline ends.

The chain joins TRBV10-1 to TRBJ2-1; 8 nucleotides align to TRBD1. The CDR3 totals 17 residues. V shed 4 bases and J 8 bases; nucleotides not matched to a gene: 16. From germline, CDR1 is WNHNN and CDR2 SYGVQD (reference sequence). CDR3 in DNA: TGCGCCAGCAGTGCACCCGCCGGGACAGGTAAAGTGGATGAGCAGTTCTTC. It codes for CASSAPAGTGKVDEQFF.

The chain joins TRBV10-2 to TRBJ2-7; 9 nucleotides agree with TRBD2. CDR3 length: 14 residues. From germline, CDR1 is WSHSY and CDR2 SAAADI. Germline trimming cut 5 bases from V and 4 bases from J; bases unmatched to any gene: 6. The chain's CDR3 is CASSLAGVTYEQYF. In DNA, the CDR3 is TGCGCCAGCAGTTTAGCGGGAGTTACGTACGAGCAGTACTTC.

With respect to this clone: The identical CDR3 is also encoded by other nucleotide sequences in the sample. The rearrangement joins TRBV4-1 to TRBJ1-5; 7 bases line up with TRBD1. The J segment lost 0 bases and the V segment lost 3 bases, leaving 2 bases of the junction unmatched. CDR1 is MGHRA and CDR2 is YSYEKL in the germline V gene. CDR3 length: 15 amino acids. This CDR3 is CASSQDRFSNQPQHF. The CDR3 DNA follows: TGCGCCAGCAGCCAGGACAGGTTTAGCAATCAGCCCCAGCATTTT.

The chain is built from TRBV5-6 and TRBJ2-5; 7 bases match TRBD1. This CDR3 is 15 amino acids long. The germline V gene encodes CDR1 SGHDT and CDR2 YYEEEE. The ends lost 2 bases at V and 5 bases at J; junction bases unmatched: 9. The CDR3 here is CASSFRVGGRETQYF. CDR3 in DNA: TGTGCCAGCAGCTTCCGGGTAGGGGGCAGGGAGACCCAGTACTTC.

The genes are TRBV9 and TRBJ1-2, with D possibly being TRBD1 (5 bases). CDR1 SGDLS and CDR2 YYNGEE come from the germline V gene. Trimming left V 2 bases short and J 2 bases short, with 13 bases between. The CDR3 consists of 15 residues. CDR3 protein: CASSVATDSNYGYTF. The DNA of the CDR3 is TGTGCCAGCAGCGTCGCGACAGACTCCAACTATGGCTACACCTTC.

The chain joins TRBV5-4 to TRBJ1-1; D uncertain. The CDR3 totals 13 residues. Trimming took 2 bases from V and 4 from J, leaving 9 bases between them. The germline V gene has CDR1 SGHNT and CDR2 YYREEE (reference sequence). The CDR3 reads CASSFSGSTEAFF. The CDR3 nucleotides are TGTGCCAGCAGCTTCTCGGGATCCACTGAAGCTTTCTTT. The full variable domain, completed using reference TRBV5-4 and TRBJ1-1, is ETGVTQSPTHLIKTRGQQVTLRCSSQSGHNTVSWYQQALGQGPQFIFQYYREEENGRGNFPPRFSGLQFPNYSSELNVNALELDDSALYLCASSFSGSTEAFFGQGTRLTVV.

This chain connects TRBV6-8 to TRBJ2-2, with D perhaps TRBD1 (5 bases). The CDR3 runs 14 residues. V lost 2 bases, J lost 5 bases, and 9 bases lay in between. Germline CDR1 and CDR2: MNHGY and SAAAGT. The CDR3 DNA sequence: TGTGCCAGCAGTTACCCACACAGGACCGGGGAGCTGTTTTTT. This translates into CASSYPHRTGELFF.

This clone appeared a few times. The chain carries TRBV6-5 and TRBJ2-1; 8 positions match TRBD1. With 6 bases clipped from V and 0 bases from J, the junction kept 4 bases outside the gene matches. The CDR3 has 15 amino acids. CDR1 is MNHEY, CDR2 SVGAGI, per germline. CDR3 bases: TGTGCCAGCAGAAACAGGGGGAGCTCCTACAATGAGCAGTTCTTC. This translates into CASRNRGSSYNEQFF.

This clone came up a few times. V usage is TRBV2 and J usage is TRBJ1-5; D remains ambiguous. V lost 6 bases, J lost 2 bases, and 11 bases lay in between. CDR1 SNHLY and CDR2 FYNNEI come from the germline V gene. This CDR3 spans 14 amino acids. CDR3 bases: TGTGCCAGCAGACCCCATAGTGGCAATCAGCCCCAGCATTTT. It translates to CASRPHSGNQPQHF.

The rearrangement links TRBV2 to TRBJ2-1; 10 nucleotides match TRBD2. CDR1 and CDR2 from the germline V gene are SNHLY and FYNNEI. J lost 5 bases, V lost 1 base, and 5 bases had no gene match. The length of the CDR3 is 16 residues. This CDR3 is CASSEDVAGGNNEQFF. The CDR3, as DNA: TGTGCCAGCAGTGAAGACGTAGCGGGGGGAAACAATGAGCAGTTCTTC.

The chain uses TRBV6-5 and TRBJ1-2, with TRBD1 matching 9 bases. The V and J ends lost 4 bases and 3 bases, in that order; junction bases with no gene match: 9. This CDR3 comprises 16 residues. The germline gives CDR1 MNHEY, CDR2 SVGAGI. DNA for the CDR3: TGTGCCAGCAGTTCCCCGACAGGGGGAGGTTACTATGGCTACACCTTC. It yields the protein CASSSPTGGGYYGYTF.